Shown below are 23 T cell receptor beta chains from a single sample sequenced in a study of blood T cell repertoires in COVID-19. Libraries were prepared by immunoSEQ multiplex PCR; TCRdb keeps only in-frame clonotypes and omits some of them. The data contain more than 250,000 clones, 80% to 90% of them seen just once; the ten biggest clones take up roughly 2%. Source material: PBMCs or T cells enriched from blood (not recorded which). These receptor sequences come from a man under 40 who had recovered from COVID-19.

The chain's CDR3 is CSAPRDTEAFF. DNA for the CDR3: TGCAGTGCTCCCCGGGACACTGAAGCTTTCTTT. V usage is TRBV20-1 and J usage is TRBJ1-1, with D unclear. V lost 5 bases, J lost 3 bases, and 7 bases lay in between. Germline values: CDR1 DFQATT, CDR2 SNEGSKA (reference sequence). The CDR3 runs to 11 residues.

This chain connects TRBV3-1 (or the pseudogene TRBV3-2) to TRBJ1-5, with D uncertain. This CDR3 is 15 amino acids long. CDR1 and CDR2 from the germline V gene are LGHDT and YNNKEL (reference sequence). Trimming stripped 1 base from V and 0 bases from J, with 7 bases between. The CDR3 DNA is TGTGCCAGCAGCCAAGGACTCCATAGCAATCAGCCCCAGCATTTT. This encodes CASSQGLHSNQPQHF.

The chain recombines TRBV10-3 with TRBJ1-2; D gene ambiguous. V lost 0 bases to trimming and J lost 6 bases, with 11 bases between them. Germline V lookup: CDR1 ENHRY, CDR2 SYGVKD. This CDR3 is 14 amino acids long. The CDR3 loop reads CAISESTQSNGYTF. The CDR3 DNA is TGTGCCATCAGTGAGTCGACTCAGAGTAATGGCTACACCTTC.

The chain combines TRBV2 with TRBJ1-4; 9 bases map to TRBD1. The CDR3 loop spans 13 amino acids. V lost 7 bases and J lost 5; bases outside the gene matches: 2. CDR1 and CDR2 (germline): SNHLY, FYNNEI. CDR3 nucleotides: TGTGCCAGCACAGGGACAGGGAATGAAAAACTGTTTTTT. It yields the protein CASTGTGNEKLFF.

The rearrangement uses TRBV7-2 and TRBJ2-7; D might be TRBD1 (6 bases). The CDR3 is 15 amino acids. V shed 1 base and J shed 4 bases, with 14 bases lying between them. Germline V gene sequence: CDR1 SGHTA, CDR2 FQGNSA. Here the CDR3 DNA reads TGTGCCAGCAGCTTAGAGGGGACACCCTTGTACGAGCAGTACTTC. This sequence encodes CASSLEGTPLYEQYF.

This clone was observed a single time. The chain combines TRBV5-1 with TRBJ1-2; 7 nucleotides match TRBD1. Germline CDR1 SGHRS, CDR2 YFSETQ. The junction had 11 bases not matched to a gene; V was cut back by 2 bases and J by 10 bases. The CDR3 consists of 14 residues. The CDR3 region is CASSFTQGGQYYTF. The CDR3 region has the DNA TGCGCCAGCAGCTTTACACAAGGGGGACAGTACTACACCTTC.

This clone is a singleton in its sample. The rearrangement links TRBV7-9 to TRBJ2-2; D unclear. Germline V gene data show CDR1 as SEHNR and CDR2 as FQNEAQ (reference sequence). With 0 bases removed from V and 4 bases from J, the gap between germline ends came to 12 bases. The CDR3 has 16 amino acids. The CDR3 DNA reads as TGTGCCAGCAGCTTAGCATCAGGTTTGGGCACCGGGGAGCTGTTTTTT. This gives the protein CASSLASGLGTGELFF. Combining the CDR3 with reference TRBV7-9 and TRBJ2-2 gives the whole variable domain DTGVSQNPRHKITKRGQNVTFRCDPISEHNRLYWYRQTLGQGPEFLTYFQNEAQLEKSRLLSDRFSAERPKGSFSTLEIQRTEQGDSAMYLCASSLASGLGTGELFFGEGSRLTVL.

This sequence joins TRBV20-1 and TRBJ2-7, with 7 nucleotides matching TRBD1. Germline V gene sequence: CDR1 DFQATT, CDR2 SNEGSKA (reference sequence). CDR3 size: 11 residues. V was pared by 7 bases and J by 2 bases, with 2 bases of the junction left unmatched. The CDR3 region has the DNA TGCAGTGTAGGGGGCCCCTACGAGCAGTACTTC. Translating it yields CSVGGPYEQYF.

The chain uses TRBV4-1 and TRBJ2-5; 9 bases map to TRBD2. Trimming cost V 0 bases and J 2 bases; bases outside gene matches: 7. The germline CDR1 and CDR2 sequences are MGHRA and YSYEKL. This CDR3 contains 17 residues. The CDR3 DNA follows: TGCGCCAGCAGCCAAGAGATGCGGGGGGGAGGTCAAGAGACCCAGTACTTC. Residues: CASSQEMRGGGQETQYF.

The V call is TRBV6-2 or TRBV6-3, the J call TRBJ1-1, with 8 bases identical to TRBD1. The V segment lost 6 bases and the J segment 0 bases; nucleotides outside the gene matches: 6. Germline assignment: CDR1 MNHEY and CDR2 SVGEGT. The CDR3 is 15 residues long. The CDR3 sequence: CASSKPTGVNTEAFF. CDR3 DNA: TGTGCCAGCAGCAAACCGACAGGGGTGAACACTGAAGCTTTCTTT.

J is TRBJ2-1 and V is TRBV4-1; a weak D match, TRBD1 (7 bases). The CDR3 sequence is 16 residues long. Per the germline V gene, CDR1 is MGHRA and CDR2 is YSYEKL. Trimming cost V 4 bases and J 8 bases, with 21 bases left between them. This chain's CDR3 is CASSPTGGGLTYEQFF. Written as DNA, the CDR3 is TGCGCCAGCAGCCCCACAGGAGGGGGCTTAACCTATGAGCAGTTCTTC.

This clone has more than one count but fewer than ten. The chain joins TRBV12-3 or TRBV12-4 to TRBJ2-3, with D unclear. The CDR3 totals 13 residues. V was clipped by 7 bases and J by 1 base, with 9 bases between them. In DNA form, the CDR3 reads TGTGCCAGCAAAGCCTTAGGCACAGATACGCAGTATTTT. Translating gives CASKALGTDTQYF.

The gene calls are TRBV11-2 and TRBJ1-1, with D perhaps TRBD1 (5 bases). Germline loops: CDR1 SGHAT, CDR2 FQNNGV. V shed 5 bases and J shed 8 bases, with 24 bases lying between them. The CDR3 consists of 16 residues. CDR3 amino acids: CASSPIGAGGVREAFF. CDR3 coding DNA: TGTGCCAGCAGCCCTATAGGGGCAGGTGGGGTACGGGAAGCTTTCTTT.

The genes are TRBV5-1 and TRBJ1-4; D is possibly TRBD1 (6 bases). CDR3 length: 15 residues. V was pared by 2 bases and J by 6 bases, with 14 bases between. Germline V CDR1 and CDR2: SGHRS, YFSETQ. The CDR3 region is CASSFRGADDEKLFF. The DNA of the CDR3 is TGCGCCAGCAGCTTCCGGGGGGCAGATGATGAAAAACTGTTTTTT.

V and J are TRBV11-2 and TRBJ2-7; TRBD1 aligns across 8 bases. Looked up from germline, CDR1 is SGHAT and CDR2 is FQNNGV. V lost 5 bases to trimming and J lost 6 bases; unmatched junction nucleotides: 6. This CDR3 contains 13 residues. Here the CDR3 reads CASSLWTGIEQYF. CDR3 in DNA: TGTGCCAGCAGCCTCTGGACAGGGATCGAGCAGTACTTC.

A single count supports this clone. The gene calls are TRBV5-6 and TRBJ1-1; a weak D match, TRBD1 (5 bases). Trimming shortened V by 3 bases and J by 6 bases, and 15 bases separated the two germline ends. Looked up from germline, CDR1 is SGHDT and CDR2 is YYEEEE. The CDR3 runs 14 residues. The CDR3 spells CASSSSLGVPEAFF. The DNA for the CDR3 is TGTGCCAGCAGCTCCTCGTTAGGGGTACCTGAAGCTTTCTTT.

This chain links TRBV11-3 with TRBJ1-3; D is possibly TRBD1 (6 bases). Germline V gene sequence: CDR1 SGHNT, CDR2 YENEEA. The V end was cut by 5 bases, the J end by 4 bases, with 9 bases between. CDR3 size: 13 residues. DNA for the CDR3: TGTGCCAGCAGCAAAGGACAGGGAAACACCATATATTTT. This codes for CASSKGQGNTIYF.

The CDR3 bases are TGTGCCAGCAGTTACTTCCCTGATCAGCCCCAGCATTTT. Its protein product is CASSYFPDQPQHF. V is TRBV6-5 and J is TRBJ1-5; D gene uncertain. CDR1 and CDR2 from the germline V gene are MNHEY and SVGAGI. The CDR3 loop spans 13 amino acids. V lost 1 base and J lost 5, with 6 bases in between.

The chain uses TRBV2 and TRBJ2-7; 8 nucleotides match TRBD1. V trimming: 7 bases; J trimming: 5 bases; junction bases outside the gene matches: 19. The CDR3 covers 17 residues. CDR1 is SNHLY, CDR2 FYNNEI, per germline. CDR3 region: CASTYQQGGNVNNEQYF. The CDR3 DNA follows: TGTGCCAGCACCTACCAACAGGGGGGCAACGTCAACAACGAGCAGTACTTC.

The chain couples TRBV7-2 to TRBJ1-2, with 9 bases aligning to TRBD1. With 3 bases clipped from V and 5 bases from J, the junction kept 7 bases outside the gene matches. Germline V gene lookup returns CDR1 SGHTA and CDR2 FQGNSA. CDR3 length equals 15 residues. CDR3 sequence: CASSFTGGNVYGYTF. The DNA of the CDR3 is TGTGCCAGCAGCTTCACAGGGGGCAATGTTTATGGCTACACCTTC.

CDR3 loop: CASGLAFRDSQYF. The CDR3 bases are TGTGCTAGTGGTTTGGCTTTTAGGGACAGCCAGTACTTC. The rearrangement links TRBV12-5 to TRBJ2-7, with 7 bases that match TRBD1. Germline assignment: CDR1 LGHNT and CDR2 FRNRAP. The V and J ends lost 1 base and 10 bases, in that order; junction bases with no gene match: 7. The CDR3 is made up of 13 amino acids.

The chain uses TRBV7-3 and TRBJ1-2, with a tentative D call TRBD1 (5 bases). V lost 5 bases to trimming and J lost 2 bases, with 12 bases between them. The CDR3 spans 14 residues. Germline V lookup: CDR1 SGHTA, CDR2 FQGTGA. The CDR3 region is CASSLDRENYGYTF. As DNA, the CDR3 is TGTGCCAGCAGCCTTGACAGAGAAAACTATGGCTACACCTTC.

The genes are TRBV4-1 and TRBJ1-5, with TRBD1 matching 8 bases. Germline CDR1 MGHRA, CDR2 YSYEKL. The CDR3 has 13 amino acids. V lost 0 bases, J lost 13 bases, and 5 bases stayed unmatched. This CDR3 reads CASSQDRGQVQHF. The CDR3 DNA reads TGCGCCAGCAGCCAAGATCGGGGACAGGTACAGCATTTT.